A selection of T cell receptor beta chains follows, all from one sample in a study of shared clonotypes between healthy human individuals. Measured with immunoSEQ multiplex PCR; TCRdb has only the in-frame clones, and not every one. The sample lists about 470,000 clones; 70% to 80% were seen once. Sample: PBMCs. Every receptor here comes from a woman aged 40 to 49 in good health. Some clones in this sample may be carry-over from other donors' samples. The CDR3 runs from the conserved cysteine through the conserved F or W. A D gene is named only where the DNA matches it firmly. Some rows have no size entry. The others give once, few or many, or a class for an expanded clone.

V	D	J	length	size	CDR3	DNA
TRBV7-2	.	TRBJ2-7	14	.	CASSLVGSSYEQYF	TGTGCCAGCAGCTTAGTGGGGAGCTCCTACGAGCAGTACTTC
TRBV27	.	TRBJ2-3	16	.	CASSLFGSGSSYTQYF	TGTGCCAGCAGTTTATTTGGTAGCGGATCTTCGTATACGCAGTATTTT
TRBV28	.	TRBJ1-2	14	.	CASRQVGPRVGYTF	TGTGCCAGCAGACAGGTGGGTCCTCGAGTCGGCTACACCTTC
TRBV7-2	.	TRBJ2-7	11	few	CASSQQIEQYF	TGTGCCAGCAGCCAACAGATCGAGCAGTACTTC
TRBV7-3	.	TRBJ2-3	13	.	CASSLSWKDTQYF	TGTGCCAGCAGCTTAAGTTGGAAAGATACGCAGTATTTT
TRBV6-1	.	TRBJ2-1	13	once	CATGAIGRAEQFF	TGTGCCACCGGGGCTATCGGACGCGCTGAGCAGTTCTTC
TRBV30	.	TRBJ2-2	14	.	CAWRTQNSPGELFF	TGTGCCTGGAGGACCCAGAACTCCCCCGGGGAGCTGTTTTTT
TRBV27	TRBD1	TRBJ1-2	13	.	CASSTRTGRGYTF	TGTGCCAGCAGTACGCGGACAGGAAGGGGCTACACCTTC
TRBV7-8	.	TRBJ2-6	18	.	CASRFNGGLRSGANVLTF	TGTGCCAGCAGATTCAACGGGGGGCTTCGCTCTGGGGCCAACGTCCTGACTTTC
TRBV2	TRBD2	TRBJ2-7	15	.	CASRLLLAGGGEQYF	TGTGCCAGCAGACTACTACTAGCGGGAGGAGGCGAGCAGTACTTC
TRBV6-5	TRBD1	TRBJ1-2	15	.	CASSQKQGASYGYTF	TGTGCCAGCAGTCAAAAACAGGGGGCGTCCTATGGCTACACCTTC
TRBV10-3	TRBD2	TRBJ2-1	14	.	CAISAAGSYNEQFF	TGTGCCATCAGTGCAGCGGGATCCTACAATGAGCAGTTCTTC
TRBV27	.	TRBJ1-6	14	.	CASSTRRADSSLHF	TGTGCCAGCAGTACCCGGCGGGCTGATTCTTCCCTCCACTTT
TRBV28	TRBD2	TRBJ2-7	15	few	CATSSGASGTYEQYF	TGTGCCACCTCCTCAGGGGCTAGCGGGACCTACGAGCAGTACTTC
TRBV11-2	.	TRBJ1-5	14	.	CASSLDGGFQPQHF	TGTGCCAGCAGCTTAGACGGGGGTTTCCAGCCCCAGCATTTT